This T cell receptor beta chain emerged from a study of T cell repertoires in cytomegalovirus infection. Across the study: Public TCR beta signatures were indicative of both CMV infection and a matching HLA type. Study findings and constraints: Of the TCR beta families, the public ones yielded a cumulative frequency that identified carriers of CMV plus the relevant HLA.

Via MiXCR, TCRdb re-called the reads, giving one row per CDR3 protein. The data contain 290,000 or so distinct CDR3 sequences, roughly 25% of them singletons. Worth noting for this clonotype: The antigen remains undetermined.

The sequence derives from a human donor in good health (CMV status not recorded). Some clones in this sample may be carry-over from other donors' samples. The sample comprised PBMCs.

The CDR3 loop is CASSFVRNTEAFF. CDR3 bases: TGTGCCAGCAGCTTCGTCCGGAACACTGAAGCTTTCTTT. The chain employs TRBV7-2 and TRBJ1-1; D not certain. Per germline, CDR1 SGHTA and CDR2 FQGNSA. V lost 3 bases and J lost 1, with 6 bases in between. The CDR3 is made up of 13 amino acids.